A selection of T cell receptor beta chains follows, all from one sample in a study of OX40 agonist ivuxolimab in advanced cancers. Profiling relied on immunoSEQ multiplex PCR, and the TCRdb table lists in-frame clones only, not all of them. This table has approximately 15,000 clones, approximately 85% appearing once. This sample comprised CD4+ or CD8+ T cells sorted from blood, obtained in a trial of the OX40 agonist ivuxolimab. The receptor set was obtained from an adult with an advanced solid tumor such as melanoma, head and neck, liver or kidney cancer. Each CDR3 is given with its conserved first and last residue. A D gene is named only where the DNA matches it firmly. Clone size, where shown, is once, few, many, or a class for clones that have expanded.

D: NA; V: TRBV5-4; length: 16; J: TRBJ1-1; size: NA; DNA: TGTGCCAGCAGCTCCTGGGTGGGGGACACTGCCGTGGAAGCTTTCTTT; CDR3: CASSSWVGDTAVEAFF
D: TRBD1; V: TRBV11-2; length: 14; J: TRBJ1-5; size: once; DNA: TGTGCCAGCAGCTTAGGACAGGGGAATCAGCCCCAGCATTTT; CDR3: CASSLGQGNQPQHF
D: NA; V: TRBV30; length: 13; J: TRBJ2-7; size: NA; DNA: TGTGCCTGGAGTCACCGGGTTTCCTACGAGCAGTACTTC; CDR3: CAWSHRVSYEQYF
D: NA; V: TRBV27; length: 17; J: TRBJ2-7; size: NA; DNA: TGTGCCAGCAGTTTATCATGGCGGGCTAGCGCCACCTACGAGCAGTACTTC; CDR3: CASSLSWRASATYEQYF
D: NA; V: TRBV7-8; length: 16; J: TRBJ2-3; size: NA; DNA: TGTGCCAGCAGCTTACTTAGCGGATCTTACACAGATACGCAGTATTTT; CDR3: CASSLLSGSYTDTQYF
D: TRBD1; V: TRBV11-2; length: 15; J: TRBJ2-7; size: NA; DNA: TGTGCCAGCAGCTCGGCAGGGGGACAGTGGTACGAGCAGTACTTC; CDR3: CASSSAGGQWYEQYF
D: NA; V: TRBV13; length: 18; J: TRBJ1-3; size: NA; DNA: TGTGCCAGCAGTCCATCCGGACGTTGGGATCCCTCTGGAAACACCATATATTTT; CDR3: CASSPSGRWDPSGNTIYF
D: TRBD1; V: TRBV27; length: 16; J: TRBJ1-2; size: NA; DNA: TGTGCCAGCAGTTCAACTCTCGACAGGGCGGACTATGGCTACACCTTC; CDR3: CASSSTLDRADYGYTF
D: NA; V: TRBV9; length: 14; J: TRBJ2-5; size: NA; DNA: TGTGCCAGCAGCCCAAGCGGTAGTCAAGAGACCCAGTACTTC; CDR3: CASSPSGSQETQYF
D: NA; V: TRBV15; length: 15; J: TRBJ1-6; size: NA; DNA: TGTGCCACCAGCAGGGCCAGGGAGGATAATTCACCCCTCCACTTT; CDR3: CATSRAREDNSPLHF
D: NA; V: TRBV27; length: 13; J: TRBJ1-1; size: NA; DNA: TGTGCCAGCGCGCTGGCAGTGAACACTGAAGCTTTCTTT; CDR3: CASALAVNTEAFF
D: TRBD1; V: TRBV27; length: 13; J: TRBJ1-2; size: NA; DNA: TGTGCCAGCAGTCCGGGGACAGGGCGCGGCTACACCTTC; CDR3: CASSPGTGRGYTF
D: TRBD1; V: TRBV14; length: 14; J: TRBJ2-7; size: NA; DNA: TGTGCCAGCAGCCCCCTGGACAGGGGGTACGAGCAGTACTTC; CDR3: CASSPLDRGYEQYF
D: NA; V: TRBV27; length: 14; J: TRBJ2-7; size: NA; DNA: TGTGCCAGCAGTTCCTCGGCTAGCGTTTACGAGCAGTACTTC; CDR3: CASSSSASVYEQYF
D: TRBD1; V: TRBV9; length: 19; J: TRBJ2-6; size: NA; DNA: TGTGCCAGCAGCGTTAACCGGGACAGGGGGGTTTATGGGGCCAACGTCCTGACTTTC; CDR3: CASSVNRDRGVYGANVLTF
D: TRBD2; V: TRBV5-8; length: 12; J: TRBJ2-1; size: NA; DNA: TGTGCCCTGGGGGGGTCCGTTAATGAGCAGTTCTTC; CDR3: CALGGSVNEQFF
D: TRBD2; V: TRBV18; length: 16; J: TRBJ2-3; size: NA; DNA: TGTGCCAGCTCAACGAGGACTAGCGCGGATACAGATACGCAGTATTTT; CDR3: CASSTRTSADTDTQYF
D: NA; V: TRBV4-3; length: 16; J: TRBJ2-7; size: NA; DNA: TGCGCCAGCAGCCAAGGCAATAGCGCGGGAACCTACGAGCAGTACTTC; CDR3: CASSQGNSAGTYEQYF
D: TRBD1; V: TRBV19; length: 15; J: TRBJ1-5; size: NA; DNA: TGTGCCAGTAGGGACAGGGAGTCTCAACATCAGCCCCAGCATTTT; CDR3: CASRDRESQHQPQHF
D: TRBD1; V: TRBV28; length: 16; J: TRBJ1-5; size: NA; DNA: TGTGCCAGCAGTTCCTGGGACAGGGGTAGCAATCAGCCCCAGCATTTT; CDR3: CASSSWDRGSNQPQHF
D: TRBD1; V: TRBV27; length: 16; J: TRBJ2-1; size: NA; DNA: TGTGCCAGCAGTTCCTGGGGGGACAGGGTAGGCAATGAGCAGTTCTTC; CDR3: CASSSWGDRVGNEQFF
D: TRBD2; V: TRBV6-6; length: 15; J: TRBJ2-3; size: NA; DNA: TGTGCCAGCAGAAGACTAGCGGGGCACACAGATACGCAGTATTTT; CDR3: CASRRLAGHTDTQYF
D: NA; V: TRBV29-1; length: 13; J: TRBJ2-1; size: NA; DNA: TGCAGCGTTGAGAACTCAATCCAGGATGAGCAGTTCTTC; CDR3: CSVENSIQDEQFF